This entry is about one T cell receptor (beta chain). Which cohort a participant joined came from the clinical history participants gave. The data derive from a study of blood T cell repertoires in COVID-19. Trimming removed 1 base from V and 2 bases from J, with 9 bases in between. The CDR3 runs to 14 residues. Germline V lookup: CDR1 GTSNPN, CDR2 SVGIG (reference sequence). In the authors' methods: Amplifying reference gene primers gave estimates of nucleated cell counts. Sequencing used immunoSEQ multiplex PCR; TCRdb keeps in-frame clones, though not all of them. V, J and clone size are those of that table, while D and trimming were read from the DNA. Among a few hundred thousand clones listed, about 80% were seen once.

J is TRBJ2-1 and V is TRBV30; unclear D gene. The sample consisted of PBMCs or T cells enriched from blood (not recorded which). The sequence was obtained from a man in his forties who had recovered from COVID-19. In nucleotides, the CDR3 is TGTGCCTGGAGTGCGCGGCTAACCTACAATGAGCAGTTCTTC. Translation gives CAWSARLTYNEQFF.